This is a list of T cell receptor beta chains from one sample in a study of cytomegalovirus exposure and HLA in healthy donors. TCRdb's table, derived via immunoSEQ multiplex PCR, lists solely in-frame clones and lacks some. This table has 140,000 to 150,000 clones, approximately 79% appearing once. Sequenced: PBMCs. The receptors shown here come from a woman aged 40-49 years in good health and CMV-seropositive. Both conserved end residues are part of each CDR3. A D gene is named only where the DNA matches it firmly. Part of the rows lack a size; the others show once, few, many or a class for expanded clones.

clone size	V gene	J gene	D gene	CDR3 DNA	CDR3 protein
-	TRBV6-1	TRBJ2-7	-	TGTGCCAGCAGTGAGGACATGACAGCTACCTACGAGCAGTACTTC	CASSEDMTATYEQYF
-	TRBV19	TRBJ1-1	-	TGTGCCAGTAAATCTACAGGGCGAAGCACTGAAGCTTTCTTT	CASKSTGRSTEAFF
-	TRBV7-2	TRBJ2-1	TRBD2	TGTGCCAGCAGCTTATGGTCCGCGGGGGGGCATAATGAGCAGTTCTTC	CASSLWSAGGHNEQFF
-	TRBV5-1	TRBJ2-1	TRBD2	TGCGCCAGCAGCAAGACTAGCGGGGGGAACTACAATGAGCAGTTCTTC	CASSKTSGGNYNEQFF
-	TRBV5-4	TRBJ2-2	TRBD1	TGTGCCAGCAGCTTGTTCGGACAGGGGGCATCGAACACCGGGGAGCTGTTTTTT	CASSLFGQGASNTGELFF
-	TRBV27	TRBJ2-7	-	TGTGCCAGCAGGCACGACTTGGGGAAGGGGGGGGGCCTCCCCTACGAGCAGTACTTC	CASRHDLGKGGGLPYEQYF
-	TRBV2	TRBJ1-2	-	TGTGCCAGCAGCACAGACGAAAACTATGGCTACACCTTC	CASSTDENYGYTF
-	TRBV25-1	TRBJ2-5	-	TGTGCCAGCAAGGTCGCGGGCAGGTGGGGGACCCAGTACTTC	CASKVAGRWGTQYF
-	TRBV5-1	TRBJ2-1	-	TGCGCCAGCAGAGAGGCCTACAATGAGCAGTTCTTC	CASREAYNEQFF
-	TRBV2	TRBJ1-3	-	TGTGCCAGCAGTGAACTCCTTAGCTCTGGAAACACCATATATTTT	CASSELLSSGNTIYF
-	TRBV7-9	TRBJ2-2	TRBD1	TGTTCCAGCAGCCCCGGAGACAGGGCAGCCGGGGAGCTGTTTTTT	CSSSPGDRAAGELFF
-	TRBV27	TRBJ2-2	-	TGTGCCAGCAGTGGCTCGACAGGGAACACCGGGGAGCTGTTTTTT	CASSGSTGNTGELFF
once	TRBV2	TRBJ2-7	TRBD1	TGTGCCAGCAGTGGACAGGGCTACGAGCAGTACTTC	CASSGQGYEQYF
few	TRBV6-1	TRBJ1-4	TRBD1	TGTGCCAGCAGTGGTACCGGGACAGGGGGCTATTTAACGGAAAAACTGTTTTTT	CASSGTGTGGYLTEKLFF
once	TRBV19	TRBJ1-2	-	TGTGCCAGTAGTCATATGCCTGTGGGAGCGTCTAACTATGGCTACACCTTC	CASSHMPVGASNYGYTF
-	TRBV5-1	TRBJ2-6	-	TGCGCCAGCAGCTTGATCAGCTCTGGGGCCAACGTCCTGACTTTC	CASSLISSGANVLTF
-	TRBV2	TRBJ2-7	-	TGTGCCAGCAGCCGACAGAGCTACGAGCAGTACTTC	CASSRQSYEQYF
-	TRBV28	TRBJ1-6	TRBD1	TGTGCCAGCAGTGCTCGACAGGGATCGGGCAATTCACCCCTCCACTTT	CASSARQGSGNSPLHF
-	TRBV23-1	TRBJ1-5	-	TGCGCCAGCAGTCAATCAGACAAGAATCAGCCCCAGCATTTT	CASSQSDKNQPQHF
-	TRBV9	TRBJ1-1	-	TGTGCCAGCAGCGTAGAGCCGGGGTCGGGTGAAGCTTTCTTT	CASSVEPGSGEAFF
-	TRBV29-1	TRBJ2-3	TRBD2	TGCAGCGTCGGGAGGCAGGGCCAAGATACGCAGTATTTT	CSVGRQGQDTQYF
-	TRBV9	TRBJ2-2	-	TGTGCCAGCAGCACGGGAAACACCGGGGAGCTGTTTTTT	CASSTGNTGELFF
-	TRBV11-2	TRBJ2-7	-	TGTGCCAGCAGCTGGGAGTTTAGCGAGCAGTACTTC	CASSWEFSEQYF
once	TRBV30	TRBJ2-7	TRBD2	TGTGCCTCGACGACTAGCGGGGGTATGATCTACGAGCAGTACTTC	CASTTSGGMIYEQYF
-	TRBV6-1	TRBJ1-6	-	TGTGCCAGCAGTGTTCAGTCGAATTCACCCCTCCACTTT	CASSVQSNSPLHF
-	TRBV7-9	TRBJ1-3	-	TGTGCCAGCAGCTTAGGTTTCTCTGGGGGCTATTCTGGAAACACCATATATTTT	CASSLGFSGGYSGNTIYF
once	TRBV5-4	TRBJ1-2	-	TGTGCCAGCAGCCCACAGGGTTTGGACTATGGCTACACCTTC	CASSPQGLDYGYTF
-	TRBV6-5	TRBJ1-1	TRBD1	TGTGCCAGCAGCCCCAGACAGGGAATAACTGAAGCTTTCTTT	CASSPRQGITEAFF
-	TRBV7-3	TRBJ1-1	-	TGTGCCAGCAGTGGAGGGACCTTCACTGAAGCTTTCTTT	CASSGGTFTEAFF
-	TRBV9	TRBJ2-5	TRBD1	TGTGCCAGCAGCGGACAGGGGACGGTTAGAGAGACCCAGTACTTC	CASSGQGTVRETQYF
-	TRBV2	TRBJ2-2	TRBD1	TGTGCCAGCAGGTGGACAGGGGGGACCGGGGAGCTGTTTTTT	CASRWTGGTGELFF
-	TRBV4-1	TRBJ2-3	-	TGCGCCAGCAGCCGGGGGCGGGGGAGCACAGATACGCAGTATTTT	CASSRGRGSTDTQYF
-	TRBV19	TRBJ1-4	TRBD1	TGTGCCAGTAGTCGGACAGGGGGCGCGTCCACTAATGAAAAACTGTTTTTT	CASSRTGGASTNEKLFF
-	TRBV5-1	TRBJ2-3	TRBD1	TGCGCCAGCAACCGGGACAGGGAGGGGTTATCAGATACGCAGTATTTT	CASNRDREGLSDTQYF
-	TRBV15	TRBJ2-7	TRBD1	TGTGCCACCAGCACCGGGACAGGGAACTACGAGCAGTACTTC	CATSTGTGNYEQYF
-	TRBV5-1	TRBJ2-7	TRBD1	TGCGCCAGCAGCTTAGGGACAGGGGGCTACGAGCAGTACTTC	CASSLGTGGYEQYF
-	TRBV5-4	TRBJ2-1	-	TGTGCCAGCAGCATACCGGGAAGAGCCATTGAGCAGTTCTTC	CASSIPGRAIEQFF
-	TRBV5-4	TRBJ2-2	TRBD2	TGTGCCAGCAGTGCGGGGGGGCTTGATACCGGGGAGCTGTTTTTT	CASSAGGLDTGELFF
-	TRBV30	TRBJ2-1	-	TGTGCCTGGAGTTCGGGGATGACCTACAATGAGCAGTTCTTC	CAWSSGMTYNEQFF
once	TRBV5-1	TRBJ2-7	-	TGCGCCAGCAGTCGCTCGGGTAGCTCCTACGAGCAGTACTTC	CASSRSGSSYEQYF
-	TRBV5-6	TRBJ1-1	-	TGTGCCAGCAGCTTTGGTGACAGTACTTACACTGAAGCTTTCTTT	CASSFGDSTYTEAFF
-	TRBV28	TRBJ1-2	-	TGTGCCAGCAGTTTAGCCGGGGGGGCGTATCTGTACACCTTC	CASSLAGGAYLYTF
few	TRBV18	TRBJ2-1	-	TGTGCCAGCTCACCACGTCAGGGCGTAAAAGGTGAGCAGTTCTTC	CASSPRQGVKGEQFF
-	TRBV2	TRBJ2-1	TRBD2	TGTGCCAGCAGCGCCTTAGGACTAGCTAGCAATGAGCAGTTCTTC	CASSALGLASNEQFF
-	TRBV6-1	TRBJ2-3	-	TGTGCCAGCAGTGAACGGGGGATGGCGTACGCAGATACGCAGTATTTT	CASSERGMAYADTQYF
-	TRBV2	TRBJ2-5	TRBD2	TGTGCCAGCCCCGAAGCGGGGGGGCCAGAGACCCAGTACTTC	CASPEAGGPETQYF
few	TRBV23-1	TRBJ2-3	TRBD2	TGCGCCAGCAGCCTAAGGGCTAGCGGGGGGACGGATACGCAGTATTTT	CASSLRASGGTDTQYF
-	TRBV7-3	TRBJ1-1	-	TGTGCCAGCAGCTCGTACATGAACACTGAAGCTTTCTTT	CASSSYMNTEAFF